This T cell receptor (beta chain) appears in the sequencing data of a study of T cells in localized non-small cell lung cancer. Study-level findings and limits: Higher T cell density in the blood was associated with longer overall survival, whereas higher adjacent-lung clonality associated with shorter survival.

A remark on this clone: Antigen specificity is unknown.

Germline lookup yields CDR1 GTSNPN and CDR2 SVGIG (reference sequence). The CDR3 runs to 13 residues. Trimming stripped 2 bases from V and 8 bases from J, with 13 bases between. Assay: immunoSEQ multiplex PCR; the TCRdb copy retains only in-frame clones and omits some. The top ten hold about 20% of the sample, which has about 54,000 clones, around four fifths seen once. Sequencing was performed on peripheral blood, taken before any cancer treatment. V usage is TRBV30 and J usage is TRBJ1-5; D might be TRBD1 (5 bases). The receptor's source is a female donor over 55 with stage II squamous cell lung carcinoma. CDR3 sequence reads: CAWSPGLSEPQHF. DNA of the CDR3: TGTGCCTGGAGTCCGGGACTGTCGGAGCCCCAGCATTTT.